This entry lists 27 T cell receptor beta chains sequenced from one sample in a study of cytomegalovirus exposure and HLA in healthy donors. This PCR relied on a set of 60 Vbeta primers and 13 Jbeta primers. The protocol was immunoSEQ multiplex PCR, while the TCRdb copy is restricted to in-frame clones and leaves out a portion. Of 120,000 to 150,000 clones listed, around 80% were seen once; the top ten hold 6.8%. Sequencing was performed on PBMCs. Every receptor here comes from a man aged 40-49 years in good health and CMV-seropositive.

This clone turned up a few times. The chain joins TRBV28 to TRBJ2-3; D is possibly TRBD1 (6 bases). The CDR3 spans 17 residues. V gave up 6 bases and J gave up 0 bases, with 19 bases separating them. Germline V gene data show CDR1 as MDHEN and CDR2 as SYDVKM. The CDR3 nucleotides are TGTGCCAGCAGACCTTTCGGACAGACCTTTAGCACAGATACGCAGTATTTT. As protein: CASRPFGQTFSTDTQYF.

This clone appeared once. The gene calls are TRBV10-2 and TRBJ1-5; no clear D. In germline, CDR1 is WSHSY, CDR2 SAAADI. CDR3 size: 12 residues. Trimming removed 8 bases at V and 1 base at J, with 6 bases between. CDR3 coding DNA: TGCGCCAGCTCCGTCAGCAATCAGCCCCAGCATTTT. Its translation is CASSVSNQPQHF.

The chain joins TRBV28 to TRBJ1-5; the D gene is possibly TRBD1 (6 bases). Germline CDR1 reads MDHEN; CDR2 reads SYDVKM. There are 13 residues in the CDR3. The V end lost 6 bases, the J end lost 9 bases, and 15 bases lay between the germline ends. The CDR3 protein is CASSLHRARPQHF. DNA of the CDR3: TGTGCCAGCAGCCTCCACAGGGCACGGCCCCAGCATTTT.

The rearrangement uses TRBV5-1 and TRBJ2-2; TRBD1 might be the D (5 bases). Trimming shortened V by 0 bases and J by 3 bases, and 6 bases separated the two germline ends. CDR3 length: 14 residues. CDR1 is SGHRS and CDR2 is YFSETQ in the germline V gene. As DNA, the CDR3 is TGCGCCAGCAGCTTGGGACAGTACACCGGGGAGCTGTTTTTT. The encoded protein is CASSLGQYTGELFF. The full variable domain, with the rest looked up from reference TRBV5-1 and TRBJ2-2, is KAGVTQTPRYLIKTRGQQVTLSCSPISGHRSVSWYQQTPGQGLQFLFEYFSETQRNKGNFPGRFSGRQFSNSRSEMNVSTLELGDSALYLCASSLGQYTGELFFGEGSRLTVL.

The V gene is TRBV19, the J gene TRBJ2-3; D not resolved. The CDR3 covers 11 residues. V lost 9 bases to trimming and J lost 4 bases, with 8 bases between them. Germline CDR1 is LNHDA and CDR2 is SQIVND (reference sequence). The CDR3 reads CASRVADTQYF. CDR3 bases: TGTGCCAGCCGAGTTGCAGATACGCAGTATTTT.

This chain connects TRBV18 to TRBJ2-3; 7 bases fit TRBD1. The CDR3 consists of 18 residues. With 0 bases clipped from V and 2 bases from J, the junction kept 11 bases outside the gene matches. Germline V gene lookup returns CDR1 KGHSH and CDR2 LQKENI. The CDR3 region is CASSPPKRQGIYTDTQYF. CDR3 DNA: TGTGCCAGCTCACCACCAAAAAGACAGGGAATATACACAGATACGCAGTATTTT.

This rearrangement joins TRBV7-2 to TRBJ1-5; D is unresolved. Germline CDR1 reads SGHTA; CDR2 reads FQGNSA. V lost 4 bases and J 0 bases, leaving 10 bases between the germline ends. The CDR3 extends over 15 amino acids. The CDR3 is CASSSHANSNQPQHF. CDR3 nucleotide sequence: TGTGCCAGCAGCTCTCATGCGAATAGCAATCAGCCCCAGCATTTT.

The sample holds one count of this clone. The chain links TRBV5-4 to TRBJ2-7; a weak D match, TRBD2 (7 bases). The CDR3 spans 14 residues. V shed 4 bases and J shed 4 bases, with 15 bases lying between them. Germline assignment: CDR1 SGHNT and CDR2 YYREEE (reference sequence). The CDR3 DNA sequence: TGTGCCAGCAGCGTGGGGGGGGGCCGTTACGAGCAGTACTTC. It encodes CASSVGGGRYEQYF.

The chain combines TRBV5-4 with TRBJ1-2; D unresolved. This CDR3 has 13 residues. Trimming pared 3 bases from V and 2 bases from J, leaving 8 bases between. Germline assignment: CDR1 SGHNT and CDR2 YYREEE (reference sequence). The CDR3 DNA is TGTGCCAGCAGCTCCCGGGAGAACTATGGCTACACCTTC. This gives the protein CASSSRENYGYTF.

The J gene is TRBJ2-7, the V gene TRBV5-1, with TRBD2 matching 8 bases. Germline lookup yields CDR1 SGHRS and CDR2 YFSETQ. J was trimmed by 5 bases and V by 0 bases; bases with no gene match: 7. This CDR3 has 15 residues. Here the CDR3 reads CASSLDSGGLNEQYF. The CDR3 region has the DNA TGCGCCAGCAGCTTGGATTCGGGGGGGCTTAACGAGCAGTACTTC. The full variable domain, rest sourced from reference TRBV5-1 and TRBJ2-7, is KAGVTQTPRYLIKTRGQQVTLSCSPISGHRSVSWYQQTPGQGLQFLFEYFSETQRNKGNFPGRFSGRQFSNSRSEMNVSTLELGDSALYLCASSLDSGGLNEQYFGPGTRLTVT.

The V call is TRBV14, the J call TRBJ1-2; D is ambiguous. Germline CDR1 reads SGHDN; CDR2 reads FVKESK. This CDR3 comprises 14 residues. The V end was cut by 0 bases, the J end by 4 bases, with 9 bases between. DNA of the CDR3: TGTGCCAGCAGCCAAGATCCAGGATTCTATGGCTACACCTTC. It encodes CASSQDPGFYGYTF.

The rearrangement links TRBV6-5 to TRBJ2-5; TRBD1 aligns across 8 bases. CDR1 and CDR2 from the germline V gene are MNHEY and SVGAGI. CDR3 length equals 13 residues. After removal of 6 bases from V and 7 bases from J, the junction contained 7 bases not matched to a gene. CDR3 in amino acids: CASRSTGAGTQYF. The CDR3 nucleotides read TGTGCCAGCAGGTCGACAGGGGCGGGGACCCAGTACTTC.

The genes are TRBV29-1 and TRBJ2-5, with 7 bases matching TRBD2. V was pared by 7 bases and J by 4 bases, with 12 bases of the junction left unmatched. The CDR3 extends over 14 amino acids. CDR1 is SQVTM, CDR2 ANQGSEA, per germline. CDR3 sequence reads: CSAIVRERGETQYF. The DNA of the CDR3 is TGCAGCGCCATAGTGCGGGAGAGAGGAGAGACCCAGTACTTC.

Details on this clone: The sample holds other DNA sequences that translate to the same CDR3. V gene TRBV14 combines with J gene TRBJ1-2; 8 positions agree with TRBD1. The V gene's germline CDR1 is SGHDN and CDR2 FVKESK. The trim removed 0 bases at V and 5 bases at J, leaving 5 bases unmatched. This CDR3 is 15 amino acids long. CDR3 sequence reads: CASSQDPGQAYGYTF. CDR3 nucleotide sequence: TGTGCCAGCAGCCAAGATCCGGGACAGGCTTATGGCTACACCTTC.

The rearrangement links TRBV27 to TRBJ2-1; 8 positions match TRBD2. The trim removed 5 bases at V and 6 bases at J, leaving 6 bases unmatched. The CDR3 runs 14 residues. From germline, CDR1 is MNHEY and CDR2 SMNVEV (reference sequence). The CDR3 spells CASSPRGTSNEQFF. CDR3 sequence (DNA): TGTGCCAGCAGTCCACGCGGGACTAGCAATGAGCAGTTCTTC.

The V gene is TRBV5-6, the J gene TRBJ2-3; no clear D. The CDR3 sequence is 13 residues long. Germline lookup yields CDR1 SGHDT and CDR2 YYEEEE. Trimming took 7 bases from V and 2 from J, leaving 11 bases between them. CDR3 nucleotides: TGTGCCAGCCAGACTTTTTCCACAGATACGCAGTATTTT. This gives the protein CASQTFSTDTQYF.

This chain's CDR3 is CASSQDWNLRGNTIYF. In DNA, the CDR3 is TGTGCCAGCAGCCAGGACTGGAATCTACGTGGAAACACCATATATTTT. The chain employs TRBV5-5 and TRBJ1-3; D ambiguous. CDR1 SGHKS and CDR2 YYEKEE come from the germline V gene (reference sequence). This CDR3 spans 16 amino acids. The V end was cut by 4 bases, the J end by 3 bases, with 17 bases between.

Only one count was recorded for this clone. The genes are TRBV6-5 and TRBJ2-7; 9 nucleotides match TRBD2. The germline V gene has CDR1 MNHEY and CDR2 SVGAGI. This CDR3 is 16 amino acids long. The V gene end was trimmed by 0 bases and the J gene end by 3 bases; junction bases not matched to a gene: 6. The CDR3 protein is CASSYSRLAGNYEQYF. The DNA of the CDR3 is TGTGCCAGCAGTTACTCGAGGCTAGCGGGGAACTACGAGCAGTACTTC.

The chain links TRBV6-6 to TRBJ2-1; 7 positions agree with TRBD1. This CDR3 is built from 15 residues. V lost 4 bases and J lost 4; bases outside the gene matches: 7. CDR1 MNHNY and CDR2 SVGAGI come from the germline V gene (reference sequence). Here the CDR3 reads CASSSHGTEYNEQFF. The DNA of the CDR3 is TGTGCCAGCAGTTCCCATGGGACAGAATACAATGAGCAGTTCTTC.

The gene calls are TRBV27 and TRBJ1-1; D might be TRBD1 (6 bases). The CDR3 contains 12 residues. The V gene lost 8 bases and the J gene lost 7 bases, with 14 bases spanning the gap. Germline V lookup: CDR1 MNHEY, CDR2 SMNVEV (reference sequence). This CDR3 is CASSGTPFEAFF. The CDR3 nucleotides read TGTGCCAGCTCCGGGACACCTTTTGAAGCTTTCTTT.

The chain uses TRBV18 and TRBJ1-1, with 12 positions matching TRBD1. The CDR3 sequence is 16 residues long. V shed 6 bases, J shed 0 bases, and the junction held 5 bases outside the gene matches. Germline lookup yields CDR1 KGHSH and CDR2 LQKENI. CDR3 sequence reads: CASSSGTGGMNTEAFF. CDR3 DNA: TGTGCCAGCTCGTCCGGGACAGGGGGCATGAACACTGAAGCTTTCTTT.

CDR3 sequence (DNA): TGTGCCAGCAGCCGGGACACCGAGCAGTACTTC. Translating gives CASSRDTEQYF. The gene calls are TRBV7-9 and TRBJ2-7; tentatively, D is TRBD1 (6 bases). V lost 5 bases, J lost 6 bases, and 8 bases lay in between. This CDR3 is 11 amino acids long. CDR1 is SEHNR and CDR2 is FQNEAQ in the germline V gene (reference sequence).

The chain combines TRBV4-1 with TRBJ2-7, with D tentatively TRBD1 (6 bases). This CDR3 comprises 15 residues. CDR1 and CDR2 (germline): MGHRA, YSYEKL. Trimming pared 4 bases from V and 6 bases from J, leaving 19 bases between. The CDR3 sequence is CASSPPQGRPSEQYF. The CDR3 DNA reads TGCGCCAGCAGCCCCCCACAGGGTCGCCCCTCCGAGCAGTACTTC.

V is TRBV6-5 and J is TRBJ2-1; D possibly corresponds to TRBD1 (6 bases). This CDR3 has 15 residues. The germline V gene has CDR1 MNHEY and CDR2 SVGAGI. Trimming removed 2 bases from V and 0 bases from J, with 8 bases in between. The CDR3 coding sequence is TGTGCCAGCAGTTACGACAGGTCCTCCTACAATGAGCAGTTCTTC. Translating it yields CASSYDRSSYNEQFF.

The rearrangement joins TRBV5-1 to TRBJ2-7, with 9 bases lining up with TRBD2. Germline CDR1 is SGHRS and CDR2 is YFSETQ. The V segment lost 5 bases and the J segment 7 bases; nucleotides outside the gene matches: 16. The CDR3 consists of 16 residues. In DNA form, the CDR3 reads TGCGCCAGCAGTGGTCTAGCGGGACGCGCGGTTCAGGAGCAGTACTTC. Its translation: CASSGLAGRAVQEQYF.

V usage is TRBV7-2 and J usage is TRBJ1-3; TRBD1 is a possible D gene (5 bases). The CDR3 is 17 residues long. V dropped 5 bases and J dropped 0 bases, with 17 bases sitting between them. Germline V gene sequence: CDR1 SGHTA, CDR2 FQGNSA. CDR3 coding DNA: TGTGCCAGCAGCGTCCAGGCCCTAGGACACTCTGGAAACACCATATATTTT. It specifies CASSVQALGHSGNTIYF.

This clone occurred once. This chain joins TRBV7-3 and TRBJ2-1, with 11 bases matching TRBD2. Germline loops: CDR1 SGHTA, CDR2 FQGTGA. The length of the CDR3 is 16 residues. The V segment lost 5 bases and the J segment 6 bases; nucleotides outside the gene matches: 9. CDR3 nucleotides: TGTGCCAGCAGCATAGATAGCGGGGGGGGATCCAATGAGCAGTTCTTC. It encodes CASSIDSGGGSNEQFF.